The entry that follows covers one T cell receptor (beta chain) sequence. Its target is not known. This CDR3 spans 15 amino acids. The V gene end was trimmed by 6 bases and the J gene end by 11 bases; junction bases not matched to a gene: 14. Germline values: CDR1 MNHEY, CDR2 SVGEGT. The authors ran a second PCR of roughly 6 to 12 cycles using a sample-barcoded 5' primer and a J-beta primer mix. Each CDR3 protein gets one entry after TCRdb re-called the 5' RACE reads with MiXCR. The sample has over 500,000 distinct CDR3 sequences, approximately 52% seen once. These data come from a study of blood T cells in healthy people across ages. The overall study: Capture via template switching afforded approximately one barcoded beta molecule per two T cells.

Study observations and caveats: Per million T cells, TCR beta diversity dropped roughly linearly as age increased.

The sequence was obtained from a woman of 80 years or more in good health. The V gene is TRBV6-2 or TRBV6-3, the J gene TRBJ2-5, with TRBD2 matching 11 bases. Material: blood. The CDR3 DNA follows: TGTGCCAGCAGGGATCTAGCGGGGGGCCGTAATGAACAGTACTTC. Translation gives CASRDLAGGRNEQYF.